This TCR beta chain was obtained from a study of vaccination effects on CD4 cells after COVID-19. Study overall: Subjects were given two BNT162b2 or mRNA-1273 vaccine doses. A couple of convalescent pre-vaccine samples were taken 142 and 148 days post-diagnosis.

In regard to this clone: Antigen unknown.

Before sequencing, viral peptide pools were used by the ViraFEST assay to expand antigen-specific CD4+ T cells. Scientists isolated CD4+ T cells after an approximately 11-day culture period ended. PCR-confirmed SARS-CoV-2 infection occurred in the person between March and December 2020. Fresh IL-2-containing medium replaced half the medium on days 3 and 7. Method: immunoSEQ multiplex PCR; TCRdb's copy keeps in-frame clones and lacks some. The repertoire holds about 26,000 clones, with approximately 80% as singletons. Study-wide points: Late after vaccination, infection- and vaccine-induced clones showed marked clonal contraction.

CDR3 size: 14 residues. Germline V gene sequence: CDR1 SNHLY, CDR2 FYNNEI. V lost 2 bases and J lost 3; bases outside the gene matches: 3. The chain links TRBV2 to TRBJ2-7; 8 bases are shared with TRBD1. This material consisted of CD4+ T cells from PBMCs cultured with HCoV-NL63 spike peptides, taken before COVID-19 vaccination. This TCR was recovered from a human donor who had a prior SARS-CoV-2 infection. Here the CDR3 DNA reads TGTGCCAGCAGTGAACAGGGGGCGCGCTACGAGCAGTACTTC. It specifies CASSEQGARYEQYF. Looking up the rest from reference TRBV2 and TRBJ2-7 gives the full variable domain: EPEVTQTPSHQVTQMGQEVILRCVPISNHLYFYWYRQILGQKVEFLVSFYNNEISEKSEIFDDQFSVERPDGSNFTLKIRSTKLEDSAMYFCASSEQGARYEQYFGPGTRLTVT.